This is a list of T cell receptor beta chains from one sample in a study of T cell responses to AZD1222 COVID-19 vaccine. TCRdb's table, derived via immunoSEQ multiplex PCR, lists solely in-frame clones and lacks some. Of approximately 120,000 clones listed, around nine tenths are singletons. This specimen was peripheral blood, taken on day 0 of AZD1222 vaccination. The receptors derive from an adult in good health. CDR3s include the opening cysteine and the closing phenylalanine or tryptophan. D genes are given only for firm matches. Rows may omit the clone size; those that give it use once, few, many or a size class.

J gene: TRBJ1-1; clone size: few; D gene: -; V gene: TRBV30; CDR3 DNA: TGTGCCTGTGCCCGGTATAGCTATGAAGCTTTCTTT; CDR3 protein: CACARYSYEAFF
J gene: TRBJ1-2; clone size: few; D gene: TRBD1; V gene: TRBV6-5; CDR3 DNA: TGTGCCAGCAGGCAGACAGGGGGTTTGTGGTATGGCTACACCTTC; CDR3 protein: CASRQTGGLWYGYTF
J gene: TRBJ2-7; clone size: -; D gene: -; V gene: TRBV19; CDR3 DNA: TGTGCCAGTAGTATGAACCCACGGATTACAACCTACGAGCAGTACTTC; CDR3 protein: CASSMNPRITTYEQYF
J gene: TRBJ2-2; clone size: -; D gene: -; V gene: TRBV27; CDR3 DNA: TGTGCCGGGGGACGGACCTCGAACACCGGGGAGCTGTTTTTT; CDR3 protein: CAGGRTSNTGELFF
J gene: TRBJ2-1; clone size: -; D gene: -; V gene: TRBV12-3/TRBV12-4; CDR3 DNA: TGTGCCAGCAGTTTACGAGGCCCTGAGCAGTTCTTC; CDR3 protein: CASSLRGPEQFF
J gene: TRBJ1-4; clone size: -; D gene: -; V gene: TRBV7-2; CDR3 DNA: TGTGCCAGCAGTACTACAGGGACCCTATCTGAAAAACTGTTTTTT; CDR3 protein: CASSTTGTLSEKLFF
J gene: TRBJ2-1; clone size: -; D gene: TRBD2; V gene: TRBV9; CDR3 DNA: TGTGCCAGCAGCGCCTTAGCGGGCGAGCAGTTCTTC; CDR3 protein: CASSALAGEQFF
J gene: TRBJ1-3; clone size: -; D gene: -; V gene: TRBV6-5; CDR3 DNA: TGTGCCAGCAGTTACTCTACCGGGACATATGGAAACACCATATATTTT; CDR3 protein: CASSYSTGTYGNTIYF
J gene: TRBJ2-2; clone size: -; D gene: -; V gene: TRBV5-1; CDR3 DNA: TGCGCCAGCAGCTTACCAGGGGCGAACACCGGGGAGCTGTTTTTT; CDR3 protein: CASSLPGANTGELFF
J gene: TRBJ2-1; clone size: -; D gene: -; V gene: TRBV19; CDR3 DNA: TGTGCCAGTAGTAGAGTGGGCGGGATCTATGAGCAGTTCTTC; CDR3 protein: CASSRVGGIYEQFF
J gene: TRBJ1-1; clone size: -; D gene: -; V gene: TRBV13; CDR3 DNA: TGTGCCAGCAGCTTACGTTCCCGGGTGAACACTGAAGCTTTCTTT; CDR3 protein: CASSLRSRVNTEAFF
J gene: TRBJ2-2; clone size: -; D gene: -; V gene: TRBV11-2; CDR3 DNA: TGTGCCAGCAGCCCCGGGGGCACGAACACCGGGGAGCTGTTTTTT; CDR3 protein: CASSPGGTNTGELFF
J gene: TRBJ2-4; clone size: -; D gene: -; V gene: TRBV28; CDR3 DNA: TGTGCCAGCAGTACGCCGTCAGGACGCAAAAACATTCAGTACTTC; CDR3 protein: CASSTPSGRKNIQYF
J gene: TRBJ1-1; clone size: few; D gene: -; V gene: TRBV14; CDR3 DNA: TGTGCCAGCAGCCAGAGGCCCACGGGTTTTGAAGCTTTCTTT; CDR3 protein: CASSQRPTGFEAFF
J gene: TRBJ1-1; clone size: once; D gene: -; V gene: TRBV4-1; CDR3 DNA: TGCGCCAGCAGCTACCGTGGGAACACTGAAGCTTTCTTT; CDR3 protein: CASSYRGNTEAFF
J gene: TRBJ2-3; clone size: -; D gene: -; V gene: TRBV12-2; CDR3 DNA: TGTGCAAGTCGCTTAACAACAGGGGGCACAACAGATACGCAGTATTTT; CDR3 protein: CASRLTTGGTTDTQYF
J gene: TRBJ2-7; clone size: -; D gene: -; V gene: TRBV5-1; CDR3 DNA: TGCGCCAGCAGTGTCCAGGGGGGGTCCTACGAGCAGTACTTC; CDR3 protein: CASSVQGGSYEQYF
J gene: TRBJ1-1; clone size: -; D gene: -; V gene: TRBV7-3; CDR3 DNA: TGTGCCAGCAGGGGATCCGGGACGGTGAACACTGAAGCTTTCTTT; CDR3 protein: CASRGSGTVNTEAFF
J gene: TRBJ2-5; clone size: -; D gene: TRBD2; V gene: TRBV7-6; CDR3 DNA: TGTGCCAGCAGCCCAGCGGGGCTAGCGGGATTGGAGACCCAGTACTTC; CDR3 protein: CASSPAGLAGLETQYF
J gene: TRBJ2-2; clone size: -; D gene: -; V gene: TRBV29-1; CDR3 DNA: TGCAGCGTTGTGGGGGGGGCAGGCAGCAACACCGGGGAGCTGTTTTTT; CDR3 protein: CSVVGGAGSNTGELFF
J gene: TRBJ1-5; clone size: -; D gene: -; V gene: TRBV19; CDR3 DNA: TGTGCCAGTACCCGGGGCGTGGCAGGAGTCAATCAGCCCCAGCATTTT; CDR3 protein: CASTRGVAGVNQPQHF
J gene: TRBJ2-7; clone size: once; D gene: -; V gene: TRBV28; CDR3 DNA: TGTGCCACCTTAGACAGACCCTACGAGCAGTACTTC; CDR3 protein: CATLDRPYEQYF
J gene: TRBJ2-7; clone size: once; D gene: -; V gene: TRBV19; CDR3 DNA: TGTGCCAGTAGTATAGCAGGGAACGAGCAGTACTTC; CDR3 protein: CASSIAGNEQYF
J gene: TRBJ2-7; clone size: -; D gene: -; V gene: TRBV5-1; CDR3 DNA: TGCGCCAGCAGCCATAGCGGAAGCGCCTACGAGCAGTACTTC; CDR3 protein: CASSHSGSAYEQYF
J gene: TRBJ2-5; clone size: once; D gene: TRBD2; V gene: TRBV6-5; CDR3 DNA: TGTGCCAGCAAGGGACTGGGAGGGAAAGAGACCCAGTACTTC; CDR3 protein: CASKGLGGKETQYF
J gene: TRBJ1-5; clone size: -; D gene: -; V gene: TRBV6-6; CDR3 DNA: TGTGCCAGCAATAACCCAAATCAGCCCCAGCATTTT; CDR3 protein: CASNNPNQPQHF
J gene: TRBJ2-6; clone size: -; D gene: -; V gene: TRBV24-1; CDR3 DNA: TGTGCCACCCAAGGACGCTCTGGGGCCAACGTCCTGACTTTC; CDR3 protein: CATQGRSGANVLTF
J gene: TRBJ1-2; clone size: -; D gene: -; V gene: TRBV7-8; CDR3 DNA: TGTGCCAGCAGCTTAAGCCCGATCGGGGCGACTGGCTACACCTTC; CDR3 protein: CASSLSPIGATGYTF
J gene: TRBJ2-5; clone size: -; D gene: -; V gene: TRBV24-1; CDR3 DNA: TGTGCCACCAGTGACCCGAGGCAAGAGACCCAGTACTTC; CDR3 protein: CATSDPRQETQYF
J gene: TRBJ1-1; clone size: -; D gene: -; V gene: TRBV15; CDR3 DNA: TGTGCCACCAGCAGAGAGTATGGGCCAGGGGATGAAGCTTTCTTT; CDR3 protein: CATSREYGPGDEAFF
J gene: TRBJ2-2; clone size: -; D gene: -; V gene: TRBV6-6; CDR3 DNA: TGTGCCAGCAGTCCGCAGGGTCCCGGGGAGCTGTTTTTT; CDR3 protein: CASSPQGPGELFF
J gene: TRBJ1-1; clone size: -; D gene: TRBD1; V gene: TRBV19; CDR3 DNA: TGTGCCAGTAGTACCAACAGGGGTTACGGTGAAGCTTTCTTT; CDR3 protein: CASSTNRGYGEAFF
J gene: TRBJ2-7; clone size: -; D gene: -; V gene: TRBV2; CDR3 DNA: TGTGCCAGCAGTGTAGGGCTTGCCCCCTACGAGCAGTACTTC; CDR3 protein: CASSVGLAPYEQYF
J gene: TRBJ2-2; clone size: -; D gene: -; V gene: TRBV11-3; CDR3 DNA: TGTGCCAGCAGCTTTGGGGGAGCGAACACCGGGGAGCTGTTTTTT; CDR3 protein: CASSFGGANTGELFF
J gene: TRBJ2-1; clone size: -; D gene: TRBD2; V gene: TRBV29-1; CDR3 DNA: TGCAGCGAGCGACTAGCGGGAGGGAATGAGCAGTTCTTC; CDR3 protein: CSERLAGGNEQFF
J gene: TRBJ2-2; clone size: -; D gene: -; V gene: TRBV24-1; CDR3 DNA: TGTGCCACCAGTGATTCCCAGGTCGGGGAGCTGTTTTTT; CDR3 protein: CATSDSQVGELFF
J gene: TRBJ2-7; clone size: -; D gene: -; V gene: TRBV18; CDR3 DNA: TGTGCCAGCTCACCACAACTAGGGAGGTTAATGTACGAGCAGTACTTC; CDR3 protein: CASSPQLGRLMYEQYF
J gene: TRBJ2-6; clone size: few; D gene: -; V gene: TRBV19; CDR3 DNA: TGTGCCAGTACCCCCCCAGGGGCTGGGGCCAACGTCCTGACTTTC; CDR3 protein: CASTPPGAGANVLTF
J gene: TRBJ2-1; clone size: -; D gene: TRBD2; V gene: TRBV7-9; CDR3 DNA: TGTGCCAGCAGCTTAGTGGGACTAGCGTACAATGAGCAGTTCTTC; CDR3 protein: CASSLVGLAYNEQFF
J gene: TRBJ2-3; clone size: -; D gene: -; V gene: TRBV6-1; CDR3 DNA: TGTGCCAGCAGTGAAGGGTGGGGCGTGCGCACAGATACGCAGTATTTT; CDR3 protein: CASSEGWGVRTDTQYF
J gene: TRBJ2-2; clone size: -; D gene: -; V gene: TRBV5-1; CDR3 DNA: TGCGCCAGCAGCCTGGAGACGGGGGCGAACACCGGGGAGCTGTTTTTT; CDR3 protein: CASSLETGANTGELFF
J gene: TRBJ2-7; clone size: -; D gene: -; V gene: TRBV6-5; CDR3 DNA: TGTGCCGGGGGAGGGGGACTAAGGTACGAGCAGTACTTC; CDR3 protein: CAGGGGLRYEQYF
J gene: TRBJ2-1; clone size: -; D gene: TRBD2; V gene: TRBV15; CDR3 DNA: TGTGCCACCAGCTGGTCAAATCTAGCGGACGAGCAGTTCTTC; CDR3 protein: CATSWSNLADEQFF
J gene: TRBJ2-2; clone size: -; D gene: -; V gene: TRBV7-3; CDR3 DNA: TGTGCCAGCAGCTTATCCGCCGGGGAGCTGTTTTTT; CDR3 protein: CASSLSAGELFF
J gene: TRBJ2-4; clone size: once; D gene: TRBD2; V gene: TRBV4-1; CDR3 DNA: TGCGCCAGCAGCCAATCCGGGACTAGCTATGACATTCAGTACTTC; CDR3 protein: CASSQSGTSYDIQYF
J gene: TRBJ2-3; clone size: -; D gene: -; V gene: TRBV18; CDR3 DNA: TGTGCCAGCTCACCTCTTTTAGAGGGCCTGGGTACGCAGTATTTT; CDR3 protein: CASSPLLEGLGTQYF
J gene: TRBJ2-7; clone size: once; D gene: TRBD2; V gene: TRBV7-6; CDR3 DNA: TGTGCCAGCAGCTTAGGGGGGGCTAGCGGGAGGGCTTCCTACGAGCAGTACTTC; CDR3 protein: CASSLGGASGRASYEQYF
J gene: TRBJ1-4; clone size: -; D gene: -; V gene: TRBV19; CDR3 DNA: TGTGCCACCTCGACGGTGGATAATGAAAAACTGTTTTTT; CDR3 protein: CATSTVDNEKLFF
J gene: TRBJ2-3; clone size: -; D gene: -; V gene: TRBV25-1; CDR3 DNA: TGTGCCAGCAGTGCGGACAGAGCCAGCACAGATACGCAGTATTTT; CDR3 protein: CASSADRASTDTQYF
J gene: TRBJ2-3; clone size: -; D gene: TRBD2; V gene: TRBV7-9; CDR3 DNA: TGTGCCAGCAGCTTAGTCTGGGGACTAGCGGGAGGATCAGATACGCAGTATTTT; CDR3 protein: CASSLVWGLAGGSDTQYF
J gene: TRBJ2-2; clone size: -; D gene: -; V gene: TRBV5-1; CDR3 DNA: TGCGCCAGCAGCTTGGGGGTTAGCACCGGGGAGCTGTTTTTT; CDR3 protein: CASSLGVSTGELFF
J gene: TRBJ1-2; clone size: -; D gene: -; V gene: TRBV19; CDR3 DNA: TGTGCCAGTAGTCAGGGTGGAAACTATGGCTACACCTTC; CDR3 protein: CASSQGGNYGYTF